A selection of T cell receptor beta chains follows, all from one sample in a study of blood T cell repertoires in COVID-19. Sequencing used immunoSEQ multiplex PCR; TCRdb keeps in-frame clones, though not all of them. The sample has about 41,000 clones; over 70% are singletons. The specimen was peripheral blood. Source of these receptors: a woman older than 75 with active or convalescent COVID-19. Both conserved end residues are part of each CDR3. A D gene is named only where the DNA matches it firmly. Clone size is not always given. Where it is, it says once, few, many or a class for expanded clones.

V gene: TRBV9
CDR3 length: 15
J gene: TRBJ2-1
D gene: .
clone size: .
CDR3 DNA: TGTGCCAGCAGCGTAGGGTCCCGGGGTTACAATGAGCAGTTCTTC
CDR3 protein: CASSVGSRGYNEQFF

V gene: TRBV19
CDR3 length: 13
J gene: TRBJ1-2
D gene: .
clone size: .
CDR3 DNA: TGTGCCAGCCAGGGGTTACCTAACTATGGCTACACCTTC
CDR3 protein: CASQGLPNYGYTF

V gene: TRBV5-1
CDR3 length: 15
J gene: TRBJ2-3
D gene: .
clone size: .
CDR3 DNA: TGCGCCAGCAAGGGGCAGACGACTCGCACAGATACGCAGTATTTT
CDR3 protein: CASKGQTTRTDTQYF

V gene: TRBV28
CDR3 length: 13
J gene: TRBJ1-1
D gene: .
clone size: .
CDR3 DNA: TGTGCCAGCACCGTTGACGGACCCCGAGGGGCTTTCTTT
CDR3 protein: CASTVDGPRGAFF

V gene: TRBV7-9
CDR3 length: 16
J gene: TRBJ1-6
D gene: TRBD1
clone size: .
CDR3 DNA: TGTGCCAGCAGCTTATCCCCGGGACAGGGATCTTCACCCCTCCACTTT
CDR3 protein: CASSLSPGQGSSPLHF

V gene: TRBV27
CDR3 length: 16
J gene: TRBJ1-6
D gene: .
clone size: .
CDR3 DNA: TGTGCCAGCAGTTTCGGTCAGGGCGTACGGAATTCACCCCTCCACTTT
CDR3 protein: CASSFGQGVRNSPLHF

V gene: TRBV21-1
CDR3 length: 17
J gene: TRBJ1-1
D gene: .
clone size: .
CDR3 DNA: TGTGCCAGCAGCAAATCAATCTGGGGACAGCAGAACACTGAAGCTTTCTTT
CDR3 protein: CASSKSIWGQQNTEAFF

V gene: TRBV19
CDR3 length: 15
J gene: TRBJ2-2
D gene: .
clone size: once
CDR3 DNA: TGTGCCAGTACCCGGGACACCGCGAACACCGGGGAGCTGTTTTTT
CDR3 protein: CASTRDTANTGELFF

V gene: TRBV7-3
CDR3 length: 16
J gene: TRBJ2-1
D gene: TRBD2
clone size: few
CDR3 DNA: TGTGCCAGCAGCTTGCAGCCGGGACTAGCGAACAATGAGCAGTTCTTC
CDR3 protein: CASSLQPGLANNEQFF

V gene: TRBV28
CDR3 length: 16
J gene: TRBJ1-5
D gene: .
clone size: .
CDR3 DNA: TGTGCCAGCAGTTCCCCCCGGGGGGGTCGCAATCAGCCCCAGCATTTT
CDR3 protein: CASSSPRGGRNQPQHF

V gene: TRBV29-1
CDR3 length: 14
J gene: TRBJ1-1
D gene: TRBD1
clone size: .
CDR3 DNA: TGCAGCGGCTTATTATCGACAGGGAGGACTGAAGCTTTCTTT
CDR3 protein: CSGLLSTGRTEAFF

V gene: TRBV7-8
CDR3 length: 15
J gene: TRBJ2-2
D gene: TRBD1
clone size: .
CDR3 DNA: TGTGCCAGCAGCTTAGGGGACAGGGACACCGGGGAGCTGTTTTTT
CDR3 protein: CASSLGDRDTGELFF

V gene: TRBV6-6
CDR3 length: 14
J gene: TRBJ2-5
D gene: TRBD2
clone size: .
CDR3 DNA: TGTGCCAGCCAATCTAGCGGGAGCTCTGAGACCCAGTACTTC
CDR3 protein: CASQSSGSSETQYF

V gene: TRBV20-1
CDR3 length: 15
J gene: TRBJ2-7
D gene: TRBD2
clone size: few
CDR3 DNA: TGCAGTGCTAGTAGGGAGACTAGCGGGAGAAGTAGTGTGTACTTC
CDR3 protein: CSASRETSGRSSVYF

V gene: TRBV6-2/TRBV6-3
CDR3 length: 16
J gene: TRBJ2-7
D gene: .
clone size: .
CDR3 DNA: TGTGCCAGCAGTTACAGTAGGGCCTCCGGGGACTACGAGCAGTACTTC
CDR3 protein: CASSYSRASGDYEQYF

V gene: TRBV28
CDR3 length: 16
J gene: TRBJ2-3
D gene: TRBD2
clone size: few
CDR3 DNA: TGTGCCAGCAGTCCCAGGACTAGCGGGAGAGGAGATACGCAGTATTTT
CDR3 protein: CASSPRTSGRGDTQYF

V gene: TRBV7-8
CDR3 length: 14
J gene: TRBJ2-1
D gene: .
clone size: once
CDR3 DNA: TGTGCCAGCACCCCCGACTCGGTGAACAATGAGCAGTTCTTC
CDR3 protein: CASTPDSVNNEQFF

V gene: TRBV30
CDR3 length: 13
J gene: TRBJ1-5
D gene: TRBD1
clone size: .
CDR3 DNA: TGTGCCTGGGCGACAGGGAGCAATCAGCCCCAGCATTTT
CDR3 protein: CAWATGSNQPQHF

V gene: TRBV6-5
CDR3 length: 15
J gene: TRBJ1-4
D gene: .
clone size: .
CDR3 DNA: TGTGCCAGCAGTCCACCGGGATCAACTAATGAAAAACTGTTTTTT
CDR3 protein: CASSPPGSTNEKLFF

V gene: TRBV7-9
CDR3 length: 13
J gene: TRBJ1-2
D gene: TRBD1
clone size: once
CDR3 DNA: TGTGCCAGCAGCTTTACAGGGGAATTCGGCTACACCTTC
CDR3 protein: CASSFTGEFGYTF

V gene: TRBV28
CDR3 length: 17
J gene: TRBJ2-5
D gene: TRBD1
clone size: once
CDR3 DNA: TGTGCCAGCAGTTTTTCCCGGACAGGGCCCAGGAGGGAGACCCAGTACTTC
CDR3 protein: CASSFSRTGPRRETQYF

V gene: TRBV3-1/TRBV3-2
CDR3 length: 16
J gene: TRBJ2-1
D gene: TRBD2
clone size: .
CDR3 DNA: TGTGCCAGCAGCCACGGACTAGCGTCTTTGAACAATGAGCAGTTCTTC
CDR3 protein: CASSHGLASLNNEQFF

V gene: TRBV6-5
CDR3 length: 16
J gene: TRBJ2-7
D gene: .
clone size: .
CDR3 DNA: TGTGCCAGCAGTTACTCCTTCCGCGGGATCGCTTACGAGCAGTACTTC
CDR3 protein: CASSYSFRGIAYEQYF

V gene: TRBV28
CDR3 length: 11
J gene: TRBJ2-3
D gene: .
clone size: .
CDR3 DNA: TGTGCCAGCAGTTCCGGACAGTCGCAGTATTTT
CDR3 protein: CASSSGQSQYF

V gene: TRBV29-1
CDR3 length: 20
J gene: TRBJ2-7
D gene: .
clone size: .
CDR3 DNA: TGCAGCGTTGAAGAGAGGGGAACGCAGGGGATTTTCGGATACTCCTACGAGCAGTACTTC
CDR3 protein: CSVEERGTQGIFGYSYEQYF

V gene: TRBV7-8
CDR3 length: 16
J gene: TRBJ2-1
D gene: TRBD2
clone size: .
CDR3 DNA: TGTGCCAGCAGCCCGAAGCGGGAGGCCCCTAATGATGAGCAGTTCTTC
CDR3 protein: CASSPKREAPNDEQFF

V gene: TRBV11-2
CDR3 length: 14
J gene: TRBJ2-7
D gene: .
clone size: once
CDR3 DNA: TGTGCCAGCAGCTTAGATGGGGGGACTTCTTCGCTGTACTTC
CDR3 protein: CASSLDGGTSSLYF

V gene: TRBV7-2
CDR3 length: 14
J gene: TRBJ2-1
D gene: TRBD1
clone size: .
CDR3 DNA: TGTGCCAGCAGCTTATTACAGGGGGCGTCTGAGCAGTTCTTC
CDR3 protein: CASSLLQGASEQFF

V gene: TRBV7-9
CDR3 length: 16
J gene: TRBJ1-5
D gene: TRBD1
clone size: .
CDR3 DNA: TGTGCCAGCAGCAACACCCGGACAGGGCCCAATCAGCCCCAGCATTTT
CDR3 protein: CASSNTRTGPNQPQHF

V gene: TRBV5-5
CDR3 length: 15
J gene: TRBJ2-2
D gene: TRBD2
clone size: .
CDR3 DNA: TGTGCCAGCGGAGTTAGCGGGAGGGACACCGGGGAGCTGTTTTTT
CDR3 protein: CASGVSGRDTGELFF

V gene: TRBV20-1
CDR3 length: 16
J gene: TRBJ2-3
D gene: TRBD2
clone size: .
CDR3 DNA: TGCAGTGCTAGTAATTCGGCTAGCGGGAGAACAGATACGCAGTATTTT
CDR3 protein: CSASNSASGRTDTQYF

V gene: TRBV27
CDR3 length: 19
J gene: TRBJ2-6
D gene: .
clone size: .
CDR3 DNA: TGTGCCAGCACTTTAGAGCCGGGACACTATGGGACTGGGGCCAACGTCCTGACTTTC
CDR3 protein: CASTLEPGHYGTGANVLTF

V gene: TRBV6-6
CDR3 length: 14
J gene: TRBJ1-5
D gene: .
clone size: .
CDR3 DNA: TGTGCCAGCAGTGAGACAGCTAGCAATCAGCCCCAGCATTTT
CDR3 protein: CASSETASNQPQHF

V gene: TRBV21-1
CDR3 length: 18
J gene: TRBJ1-5
D gene: .
clone size: once
CDR3 DNA: TGTGCCAGCAGTACCGGGACAGGAAGTGGGCATAGCAATCAGCCCCAGCATTTT
CDR3 protein: CASSTGTGSGHSNQPQHF

V gene: TRBV10-3
CDR3 length: 17
J gene: TRBJ1-1
D gene: TRBD1
clone size: .
CDR3 DNA: TGTGCCACCCGGAGGGGGACAGGATCCGGCTTTAGCCCTGAAGCTTTCTTT
CDR3 protein: CATRRGTGSGFSPEAFF

V gene: TRBV5-8
CDR3 length: 12
J gene: TRBJ1-4
D gene: .
clone size: few
CDR3 DNA: TGTGCCAGCCCCCCGGGGAATGAAAAACTGTTTTTT
CDR3 protein: CASPPGNEKLFF

V gene: TRBV7-9
CDR3 length: 15
J gene: TRBJ2-1
D gene: TRBD2
clone size: .
CDR3 DNA: TGTGCCAGCAGCTTAGGACTAGCGGGAGTCAATGAGCAGTTCTTC
CDR3 protein: CASSLGLAGVNEQFF

V gene: TRBV7-2
CDR3 length: 14
J gene: TRBJ1-5
D gene: .
clone size: .
CDR3 DNA: TGTGCCAGCAGCTTAAAAGGGGGTAATCAGCCCCAGCATTTT
CDR3 protein: CASSLKGGNQPQHF

V gene: TRBV7-9
CDR3 length: 15
J gene: TRBJ1-1
D gene: .
clone size: .
CDR3 DNA: TGTGCCAGCAGCCCGCAAGTGGGACTTCTCACTGAAGCTTTCTTT
CDR3 protein: CASSPQVGLLTEAFF

V gene: TRBV28
CDR3 length: 11
J gene: TRBJ1-2
D gene: .
clone size: .
CDR3 DNA: TGTGCCAGCACCCTGAACGAGGGCTACACCTTC
CDR3 protein: CASTLNEGYTF

V gene: TRBV4-2
CDR3 length: 16
J gene: TRBJ2-1
D gene: .
clone size: .
CDR3 DNA: TGTGCCAGCAGCCAACTCGGCGGAAACTCCTACAATGAGCAGTTCTTC
CDR3 protein: CASSQLGGNSYNEQFF

V gene: TRBV18
CDR3 length: 14
J gene: TRBJ1-1
D gene: .
clone size: once
CDR3 DNA: TGTGCCAGCTCACCAGAGCGGGTGAACACTGAAGCTTTCTTT
CDR3 protein: CASSPERVNTEAFF

V gene: TRBV7-2
CDR3 length: 14
J gene: TRBJ1-2
D gene: .
clone size: .
CDR3 DNA: TGTGCCAGCAGCTCCCCGGCGGGTACTTATGGCTACACCTTC
CDR3 protein: CASSSPAGTYGYTF

V gene: TRBV7-2
CDR3 length: 14
J gene: TRBJ1-5
D gene: .
clone size: .
CDR3 DNA: TGTGCCAGCAGCTTAAAGGGGGGCAATCAGCCCCAGCATTTT
CDR3 protein: CASSLKGGNQPQHF

V gene: TRBV6-5
CDR3 length: 14
J gene: TRBJ1-2
D gene: TRBD1
clone size: .
CDR3 DNA: TGTGCCAGCAGTACCCAGAAGGGGGCGAGGGGCTACACCTTC
CDR3 protein: CASSTQKGARGYTF

V gene: TRBV7-2
CDR3 length: 12
J gene: TRBJ1-1
D gene: .
clone size: .
CDR3 DNA: TGTGCCAGCAGCCGCTCTATGAGCGAAGCTTTCTTT
CDR3 protein: CASSRSMSEAFF

V gene: TRBV19
CDR3 length: 15
J gene: TRBJ1-2
D gene: .
clone size: .
CDR3 DNA: TGTGCCAGTAGTAGGCGGGCCGCCGGGGACTATGGCTACACCTTC
CDR3 protein: CASSRRAAGDYGYTF

V gene: TRBV28
CDR3 length: 14
J gene: TRBJ1-1
D gene: .
clone size: .
CDR3 DNA: TGTGCCAGCAGTTTTGCAGGAGGGAACACTGAAGCTTTCTTT
CDR3 protein: CASSFAGGNTEAFF

V gene: TRBV15
CDR3 length: 13
J gene: TRBJ1-1
D gene: .
clone size: .
CDR3 DNA: TGTGCCACCAGCAGAGAGGACTTCACTGAAGCTTTCTTT
CDR3 protein: CATSREDFTEAFF

V gene: TRBV6-2/TRBV6-3
CDR3 length: 17
J gene: TRBJ2-5
D gene: .
clone size: .
CDR3 DNA: TGTGCCAGCAGTTACCGCGTGCTAGCGAGACTCCAAGAGACCCAGTACTTC
CDR3 protein: CASSYRVLARLQETQYF

V gene: TRBV5-1
CDR3 length: 16
J gene: TRBJ2-1
D gene: TRBD1
clone size: few
CDR3 DNA: TGCGCCAGCAGCTTAAGCCTTGGACAGGGGTACAATGAGCAGTTCTTC
CDR3 protein: CASSLSLGQGYNEQFF

V gene: TRBV5-1
CDR3 length: 15
J gene: TRBJ2-1
D gene: TRBD1
clone size: .
CDR3 DNA: TGCGCCAGCAGCCCTTACAGGGGGCAGGTCAATGAGCAGTTCTTC
CDR3 protein: CASSPYRGQVNEQFF